The sequence of this T cell receptor beta chain was determined in a study of identical twins' blood T cells. V gave up 5 bases and J gave up 5 bases, with 10 bases separating them. Germline values: CDR1 ENHRY, CDR2 SYGVKD. The CDR3 runs to 14 residues. Study results and caveats: Twins shared more top CDR3 clonotypes than unrelated donors did.

Worth noting for this clonotype: The antigen is unknown.

Methods used by the authors: Clonotypes per individual ranged from about 85,000 to nearly 550,000. TCRdb reprocessed the 5' RACE reads via MiXCR and lists one record per CDR3 protein. Here the V and J calls rest on TCRdb's processing, not on the authors' analysis. The sample carries 350,000 to 400,000 distinct CDR3 sequences, about 28% recorded once. This TCR came from a woman aged 18 to 55 in good health. The V and J genes are TRBV10-3 and TRBJ1-6; weak D call: TRBD1 (5 bases). Sequences were obtained from PBMCs. The CDR3 coding sequence is TGTGCCATCAGTAAGACAGAAAATAATTCACCCCTCCACTTT. It encodes CAISKTENNSPLHF.